This T cell receptor (beta chain) was captured in a study of STAT5B mutations in CD4+ large granular lymphocyte leukemia. A few counts support this clone. What it binds is unknown. The CDR3 has 12 amino acids. CDR1 is MNHEY, CDR2 SVGAGI, per germline. The V and J ends lost 8 bases and 4 bases respectively, with 9 bases between them. The table came from immunoSEQ multiplex PCR; TCRdb's copy has only in-frame clones and leaves some out. Here the sample spans tens of thousands of clones, roughly four fifths being singletons. Study-wide results and limits: Data were not HLA-matched across samples. 8/27 top patient clones versus 2/35 control clones were TRBV06-family.

The sequenced sample was CD4+ T cells from blood buffy coats. This receptor was identified in a human donor in good health. V is TRBV6-5 and J is TRBJ1-5; D gene uncertain. CDR3 sequence reads: CASGRVNQPQHF. The CDR3 region has the DNA TGTGCCAGCGGCAGAGTAAATCAGCCCCAGCATTTT.